This is a list of T cell receptor beta chains from one sample in a study of OX40 agonist ivuxolimab in advanced cancers. The method was immunoSEQ multiplex PCR; TCRdb's version includes in-frame clones alone and lacks a portion of them. The sample holds roughly 63,000 clones, roughly 86% seen once. Sequencing was performed on CD4+ or CD8+ T cells sorted from blood, taken in a trial of the OX40 agonist ivuxolimab. These receptors were taken from an adult with an advanced solid tumor such as melanoma, head and neck, liver or kidney cancer. Each CDR3 is given with its conserved first and last residue. The order of the fields is CDR3 protein, J gene, V gene.

CDR3 protein: CASSSRYRGAGNTIYF; J gene: TRBJ1-3; V gene: TRBV28
CDR3 protein: CASAGGRGEQFF; J gene: TRBJ2-1; V gene: TRBV7-6
CDR3 protein: CASSPGGQGSTGELFF; J gene: TRBJ2-2; V gene: TRBV28
CDR3 protein: CATSRDGGGLGVDTQYF; J gene: TRBJ2-3; V gene: TRBV15
CDR3 protein: CASSQAGGAYGYTF; J gene: TRBJ1-2; V gene: TRBV4-2
CDR3 protein: CASSLDRNREQYF; J gene: TRBJ2-7; V gene: TRBV11-3
CDR3 protein: CSVSRDFYGYTF; J gene: TRBJ1-2; V gene: TRBV29-1
CDR3 protein: CASSSGPPLYEQYF; J gene: TRBJ2-7; V gene: TRBV19
CDR3 protein: CASSPGTGPNTEAFF; J gene: TRBJ1-1; V gene: TRBV11-3
CDR3 protein: CAIRSEQGSNEQFF; J gene: TRBJ2-1; V gene: TRBV10-3
CDR3 protein: CASSRDRNYGYTF; J gene: TRBJ1-2; V gene: TRBV18
CDR3 protein: CASTLQDANYGYTF; J gene: TRBJ1-2; V gene: TRBV7-9
CDR3 protein: CASSFHLKGDVKLFF; J gene: TRBJ2-2; V gene: TRBV7-9
CDR3 protein: CASSLDDWYKQTYNEQFF; J gene: TRBJ2-1; V gene: TRBV5-5
CDR3 protein: CASSIPRGQGRPEAFF; J gene: TRBJ1-1; V gene: TRBV19
CDR3 protein: CASSSTSSSYEQYF; J gene: TRBJ2-7; V gene: TRBV25-1
CDR3 protein: CASSYSTYGSEAFF; J gene: TRBJ1-1; V gene: TRBV6-5
CDR3 protein: CASSAGRALEAFF; J gene: TRBJ1-1; V gene: TRBV5-1
CDR3 protein: CASRPGRFGEKLFF; J gene: TRBJ1-4; V gene: TRBV27
CDR3 protein: CASRQTGPTNYGYTF; J gene: TRBJ1-2; V gene: TRBV25-1
CDR3 protein: CASSSGTGSEAFF; J gene: TRBJ1-1; V gene: TRBV7-9